This paragraph covers one T cell receptor beta chain sequence. Its antigen is not known. Using immunoSEQ multiplex PCR, the repertoire was profiled, and TCRdb retains in-frame clones only, with some absent. The repertoire holds 55,000 to 65,000 clones, about 85% seen once, with over 3.5% in the top ten. The data are from a study of OX40 agonist ivuxolimab in advanced cancers. Across the whole study: Three individuals attained partial responses, comprising one hepatocellular carcinoma case and two cutaneous melanoma cases. Findings of the study overall: Researchers did not determine the expanded peripheral T cells' antigen specificity.

Germline CDR1 is MDHEN and CDR2 is SYDVKM. The CDR3 length is 13 residues. With 6 bases clipped from V and 5 bases from J, the junction kept 7 bases outside the gene matches. The genes are TRBV28 and TRBJ2-7; 7 bases align to TRBD1. Material: CD4+ or CD8+ T cells sorted from blood, obtained in a trial of the OX40 agonist ivuxolimab. This receptor was taken from an adult with an advanced solid tumor such as melanoma, head and neck, liver or kidney cancer. The CDR3 loop reads CASRRQGPDEQYF. The DNA of the CDR3 is TGTGCCAGCAGGCGACAGGGCCCAGACGAGCAGTACTTC.